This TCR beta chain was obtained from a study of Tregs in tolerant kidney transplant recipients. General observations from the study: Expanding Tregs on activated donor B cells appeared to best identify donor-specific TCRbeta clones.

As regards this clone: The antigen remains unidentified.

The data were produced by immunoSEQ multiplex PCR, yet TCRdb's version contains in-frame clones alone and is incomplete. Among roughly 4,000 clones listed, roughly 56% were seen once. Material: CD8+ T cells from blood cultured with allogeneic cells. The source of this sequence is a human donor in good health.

The CDR3 reads CASSMTGGDNQPQHF. CDR3 in DNA: TGTGCCAGCAGCATGACAGGGGGGGACAATCAGCCCCAGCATTTT. This sequence joins TRBV7-8 and TRBJ1-5; 9 bases agree with TRBD1. Per the germline V gene, CDR1 is SGHVS and CDR2 is FQNEAQ. The CDR3 is made up of 15 amino acids. The V and J ends lost 5 bases and 3 bases, in that order; junction bases with no gene match: 5.